A single sample gave rise to the 16 T cell receptor beta chains below, sequenced in a study of post-analysis software for immune sequencing data. Unique molecular identifiers tagged the TCR beta cDNA libraries. A single record per CDR3 protein comes from TCRdb applying MiXCR to the PCR reads. There are about 160,000 distinct CDR3 sequences in the sample; about 34% occur only once, and under 30% lies in the top ten. Material: blood, obtained after autologous hematopoietic stem cell transplantation. The receptors derive from a girl aged 10 to 17 with multiple sclerosis.

A few counts support this clonotype. The DNA for the CDR3 is TGTGCCAGCAGCCAAGATCGACGGACCCAGTACTTC. Its protein is CASSQDRRTQYF. The rearrangement uses TRBV14 and TRBJ2-5; the D is unclear. Germline assignment: CDR1 SGHDN and CDR2 FVKESK. The CDR3 runs to 12 residues. Trimming pared 0 bases from V and 7 bases from J, leaving 6 bases between.

This chain uses TRBV15 with TRBJ2-3, with 7 bases aligning to TRBD2. Germline CDR1 and CDR2: LNHNV and YYDKDF (reference sequence). CDR3 length equals 16 residues. J was trimmed by 5 bases and V by 3 bases; bases with no gene match: 11. The CDR3 sequence: CATSSLAELRGDTQYF. Here the CDR3 DNA reads TGTGCCACCAGCAGCCTAGCGGAACTTCGGGGAGATACGCAGTATTTT.

The rearrangement joins TRBV28 to TRBJ2-1; unclear D gene. The CDR3 length is 12 residues. Germline assignment: CDR1 MDHEN and CDR2 SYDVKM. Trimming stripped 3 bases from V and 8 bases from J, with 8 bases between. DNA for the CDR3: TGTGCCAGCAGTTTTTCGATCCATGAGCAGTTCTTC. This sequence encodes CASSFSIHEQFF. Complete variable domain (other parts from reference TRBV28 and TRBJ2-1): DVKVTQSSRYLVKRTGEKVFLECVQDMDHENMFWYRQDPGLGLRLIYFSYDVKMKEKGDIPEGYSVSREKKERFSLILESASTNQTSMYLCASSFSIHEQFFGPGTRLTVL.

This clonotype was counted many times. The gene calls are TRBV27 and TRBJ2-1, with no clear D. Germline V gene lookup returns CDR1 MNHEY and CDR2 SMNVEV (reference sequence). V lost 7 bases, J lost 3 bases, and 13 bases lay in between. This CDR3 spans 14 amino acids. This CDR3 reads CASKAHGDYNEQFF. The CDR3 nucleotides are TGTGCCAGCAAGGCTCACGGTGACTACAATGAGCAGTTCTTC.

This clonotype was counted a single time. Germline and junction disagree at one end, which may indicate a read error. The chain combines TRBV4-1 with TRBJ2-5; 11 bases are shared with TRBD2. The CDR3 loop spans 16 amino acids. In germline, CDR1 is MGHRA, CDR2 YSYEKL. The CDR3 protein is CTSSQEFLAGGKTQYF. CDR3 sequence (DNA): TGCACCAGCAGCCAAGAGTTCCTAGCGGGAGGAAAGACCCAGTACTTC.

The chain combines TRBV2 with TRBJ2-4; TRBD2 might be the D (6 bases). The CDR3 covers 14 residues. The V end was cut by 1 base, the J end by 7 bases, with 11 bases between. The germline gives CDR1 SNHLY, CDR2 FYNNEI. CDR3 nucleotide sequence: TGTGCCAGCAGTGAAGGGTCAGGAGGGAACATTCAGTACTTC. Translation: CASSEGSGGNIQYF.

The genes are TRBV29-1 and TRBJ2-7, with D perhaps TRBD2 (5 bases). The CDR3 covers 13 residues. The V and J ends lost 1 base and 1 base respectively, with 8 bases between them. Germline V gene sequence: CDR1 SQVTM, CDR2 ANQGSEA. The CDR3 loop reads CSVEAGTSYEQYF. CDR3 nucleotide sequence: TGCAGCGTTGAAGCGGGAACGTCCTACGAGCAGTACTTC.

A single count supports this clonotype. V gene TRBV15 combines with J gene TRBJ2-3; 8 nucleotides align to TRBD2. The CDR3 has 17 amino acids. Germline CDR1 is LNHNV and CDR2 is YYDKDF (reference sequence). V shed 1 base, J shed 6 bases, and the junction held 12 bases outside the gene matches. The CDR3 DNA reads as TGTGCCACCAGCAGAGGAGGACTAGCCCAACCTGGGGATACGCAGTATTTT. Encoded protein: CATSRGGLAQPGDTQYF.

This clonotype has only a few counts. The chain is built from TRBV28 and TRBJ2-1, with 10 bases fitting TRBD2. CDR3 length: 15 amino acids. The V and J ends lost 3 bases and 3 bases, in that order; junction bases with no gene match: 2. The germline V gene encodes CDR1 MDHEN and CDR2 SYDVKM. This chain's CDR3 is CASSFASGSYNEQFF. As DNA, the CDR3 is TGTGCCAGCAGTTTTGCTAGCGGGAGCTACAATGAGCAGTTCTTC.

The chain uses TRBV5-1 and TRBJ2-7, with TRBD2 matching over 9 bases. From germline, CDR1 is SGHRS and CDR2 YFSETQ. There are 14 residues in the CDR3. J lost 4 bases, V lost 4 bases, and 6 bases had no gene match. The CDR3 DNA reads as TGCGCCAGCAGCCTGACTAGCGGTATTTACGAGCAGTACTTC. Its translation is CASSLTSGIYEQYF.

This clonotype was recorded a few times. A much larger clone lies a single base off, so this may be a read error. This CDR3 fails to terminate in the conserved phenylalanine or tryptophan, so it likely reflects a read error. The V gene is TRBV29-1, the J gene TRBJ2-1; 10 bases fit TRBD1. Per the germline V gene, CDR1 is SQVTM and CDR2 is ANQGSEA. CDR3 length equals 16 residues. V shed 5 bases, J shed 6 bases, and the junction held 13 bases outside the gene matches. This CDR3 is CSVNPGQGISGNEQFV. CDR3 nucleotide sequence: TGCAGCGTTAACCCGGGACAGGGGATTTCAGGCAATGAGCAGTTCGTC.

The CDR3 protein is CASSLAGASEKLFF. Written as DNA, the CDR3 is TGTGCCAGCAGCTTAGCAGGGGCGTCTGAAAAACTGTTTTTT. The V gene is TRBV7-2, the J gene TRBJ1-4; tentatively, D is TRBD1 (5 bases). Germline V lookup: CDR1 SGHTA, CDR2 FQGNSA. The CDR3 extends over 14 amino acids. The V gene lost 0 bases and the J gene lost 7 bases, with 9 bases spanning the gap.

Comments on this clonotype: Being one base from a much bigger clone, this may be a read error. The chain has TRBV10-2 and TRBJ2-5, with D possibly TRBD1 on 6 matching bases. V was pared by 6 bases and J by 11 bases, with 19 bases between. CDR3 size: 13 residues. CDR1 and CDR2 (germline): WSHSY, SAAADI. The CDR3 nucleotides read TGCGCCAGCAGCAGGACAGCCCGGAATGAGCAGTACTTC. Its protein product is CASSRTARNEQYF.

The chain recombines TRBV7-6 with TRBJ2-7; 7 positions agree with TRBD1. Trimming took 5 bases from V and 3 from J; bases not matched to a gene: 7. Germline-derived CDR1 and CDR2 are SGHVS and FNYEAQ. The CDR3 covers 14 residues. Here the CDR3 DNA reads TGTGCCAGCAGCCTTGGGACAGCTTTCTACGAGCAGTACTTC. Its protein product is CASSLGTAFYEQYF.

The CDR3 region is CASQRNRVAYNEQYF. DNA of the CDR3: TGCGCCAGCCAACGTAACAGGGTCGCCTACAATGAGCAGTACTTC. The V gene is TRBV5-1, the J gene TRBJ2-5, with a tentative D call TRBD1 (6 bases). The CDR3 loop spans 15 amino acids. Germline V gene sequence: CDR1 SGHRS, CDR2 YFSETQ. Trimming shortened V by 7 bases and J by 11 bases, and 27 bases separated the two germline ends.

As for this clonotype: A much larger clone differs from this one at a single base, so this may be a read error. The chain joins TRBV12-3 or TRBV12-4 to TRBJ2-3; the D gene is possibly TRBD1 (6 bases). The V and J ends lost 10 bases and 2 bases respectively, with 13 bases between them. The CDR3 runs 13 residues. The CDR3 spells CATGQCNTDTQYF. CDR3 nucleotide sequence: TGTGCCACTGGACAGTGCAACACAGATACGCAGTATTTT.